The 14 T cell receptor beta chains presented below share a single source sample, sequenced in a study of T cell responses to AZD1222 COVID-19 vaccine. This table comes from immunoSEQ multiplex PCR, and its TCRdb copy is limited to in-frame clones, with some not included. The sample yields 75,000 to 100,000 clones, 90% seen once. The sample consisted of peripheral blood, taken on day 0 of AZD1222 vaccination. Source of these receptors: an adult in good health.

The chain combines TRBV6-5 with TRBJ2-3, with D perhaps TRBD2 (6 bases). Trimming shortened V by 3 bases and J by 6 bases, and 10 bases separated the two germline ends. The CDR3 consists of 13 residues. The germline CDR1 and CDR2 sequences are MNHEY and SVGAGI. CDR3 loop: CASSYLALDTQYF. The CDR3 nucleotides are TGTGCCAGCAGTTATCTAGCGCTTGATACGCAGTATTTT.

This sequence joins TRBV11-2 and TRBJ2-1; TRBD2 matches at 14 bases. The V segment lost 5 bases and the J segment 7 bases; nucleotides outside the gene matches: 7. Germline loops: CDR1 SGHAT, CDR2 FQNNGV. CDR3 length: 16 amino acids. The CDR3 region has the DNA TGTGCCAGCAGCCGTCGACTAGCGGGAGGGCCAAATGAGCAGTTCTTC. Protein sequence: CASSRRLAGGPNEQFF.

V is TRBV18 and J is TRBJ1-6, with D unclear. V was shortened by 3 bases and J by 8 bases, with 11 bases between the two germline ends. Germline CDR1 is KGHSH and CDR2 is LQKENI. This CDR3 contains 14 residues. The CDR3 loop is CASSPRVRDSPLHF. The CDR3 nucleotides are TGTGCCAGCTCACCGAGGGTGAGGGATTCACCCCTCCACTTT.

The V call is TRBV7-2, the J call TRBJ2-5; no reliable D call. The V end was cut by 2 bases, the J end by 1 base, with 11 bases between. CDR3 size: 15 residues. The germline CDR1 and CDR2 sequences are SGHTA and FQGNSA. CDR3 region: CASSLRPTPQETQYF. The DNA for the CDR3 is TGTGCCAGCAGCTTAAGGCCTACCCCCCAAGAGACCCAGTACTTC. The full variable domain, completed using reference TRBV7-2 and TRBJ2-5, is GAGVSQSPSNKVTEKGKDVELRCDPISGHTALYWYRQSLGQGLEFLIYFQGNSAPDKSGLPSDRFSAERTGGSVSTLTIQRTQQEDSAVYLCASSLRPTPQETQYFGPGTRLLVL.

This clone has only a few counts. The chain is built from TRBV7-2 and TRBJ2-1; no definite D call. V dropped 5 bases and J dropped 4 bases, with 15 bases sitting between them. The V gene's germline CDR1 is SGHTA and CDR2 FQGNSA. There are 15 residues in the CDR3. The CDR3 protein is CASSPTGPRYNEQFF. The CDR3 DNA is TGTGCCAGCAGCCCCACCGGGCCCCGATACAATGAGCAGTTCTTC.

This clone was detected once. The V call is TRBV7-9, the J call TRBJ1-2, with D maybe TRBD1 (6 bases). Germline values: CDR1 SEHNR, CDR2 FQNEAQ (reference sequence). CDR3 length equals 13 residues. Trimming pared 2 bases from V and 8 bases from J, leaving 12 bases between. CDR3 loop: CASSLMGALGYTF. CDR3 sequence (DNA): TGTGCCAGCAGCTTAATGGGGGCGCTAGGCTACACCTTC. Variable domain in full (rest from reference TRBV7-9 and TRBJ1-2): DTGVSQNPRHKITKRGQNVTFRCDPISEHNRLYWYRQTLGQGPEFLTYFQNEAQLEKSRLLSDRFSAERPKGSFSTLEIQRTEQGDSAMYLCASSLMGALGYTFGSGTRLTVV.

The V call is TRBV30, the J call TRBJ1-6; no definite D call. Trimming stripped 0 bases from V and 4 bases from J, with 13 bases between. The germline V gene has CDR1 GTSNPN and CDR2 SVGIG (reference sequence). The CDR3 runs 16 residues. CDR3 amino acids: CAWSVPESQYNSPLHF. In DNA, the CDR3 is TGTGCCTGGAGTGTACCGGAGTCCCAGTATAATTCACCCCTCCACTTT.

The chain joins TRBV7-3 to TRBJ2-1; D uncertain. CDR3 length equals 12 residues. The germline V gene encodes CDR1 SGHTA and CDR2 FQGTGA. V was cut by 5 bases and J by 4 bases, with 6 bases left in between. CDR3 residues: CASSPRYNEQFF. The CDR3 nucleotides read TGTGCCAGCAGCCCTAGATACAATGAGCAGTTCTTC.

The chain has TRBV11-2 and TRBJ2-4; 9 positions match TRBD1. CDR1 and CDR2 (germline): SGHAT, FQNNGV. This CDR3 is 15 amino acids long. J was trimmed by 9 bases and V by 5 bases; bases with no gene match: 11. The CDR3 loop reads CASSDPTGGVGIQYF. CDR3 bases: TGTGCCAGCAGCGACCCCACAGGGGGCGTCGGCATTCAGTACTTC.

V and J are TRBV18 and TRBJ2-7; 7 bases agree with TRBD2. Germline CDR1 reads KGHSH; CDR2 reads LQKENI. The J segment lost 5 bases and the V segment lost 3 bases, leaving 7 bases of the junction unmatched. The CDR3 is 14 amino acids. The CDR3 bases are TGTGCCAGCTCACCGCCTAGCGGCCAACACGAGCAGTACTTC. It encodes CASSPPSGQHEQYF.

This clone appeared a single time. This chain links TRBV7-2 with TRBJ2-7; TRBD1 matches at 7 bases. The CDR3 contains 18 residues. The J segment lost 1 base and the V segment lost 1 base, leaving 13 bases of the junction unmatched. Germline CDR1 is SGHTA and CDR2 is FQGNSA. CDR3 amino acids: CASSLELTGDTSSYEQYF. CDR3 DNA sequence: TGTGCCAGCAGCTTAGAGCTTACAGGGGATACCAGTTCCTACGAGCAGTACTTC. The full variable domain, with the rest looked up from reference TRBV7-2 and TRBJ2-7, is GAGVSQSPSNKVTEKGKDVELRCDPISGHTALYWYRQSLGQGLEFLIYFQGNSAPDKSGLPSDRFSAERTGGSVSTLTIQRTQQEDSAVYLCASSLELTGDTSSYEQYFGPGTRLTVT.

The rearrangement uses TRBV6-2 or TRBV6-3 and TRBJ2-6, with TRBD2 as a possible D gene (6 bases). CDR1 and CDR2 (germline): MNHEY, SVGEGT. The CDR3 loop spans 18 amino acids. Deletions cut 5 bases from V and 2 bases from J, with 19 bases between. CDR3 protein: CASSPPGLPVPGANVLTF. The CDR3 nucleotides are TGTGCCAGCAGTCCACCGGGACTCCCCGTCCCTGGGGCCAACGTCCTGACTTTC.

The chain carries TRBV19 and TRBJ2-7, with TRBD1 as a possible D gene (6 bases). Trimming pared 6 bases from V and 7 bases from J, leaving 16 bases between. Germline V lookup: CDR1 LNHDA, CDR2 SQIVND (reference sequence). This CDR3 comprises 13 residues. The CDR3 DNA sequence: TGTGCCAGTAGGGGGGCAGACCTACGGGAGCAGTACTTC. This translates into CASRGADLREQYF.

The chain carries TRBV7-9 and TRBJ1-3; D gene unclear. V lost 3 bases, J lost 4 bases, and 7 bases lay in between. CDR1 is SEHNR and CDR2 is FQNEAQ in the germline V gene (reference sequence). This CDR3 spans 13 amino acids. The CDR3 loop is CASSLERGNTIYF. DNA for the CDR3: TGTGCCAGCAGCTTGGAGCGAGGAAACACCATATATTTT.